This T cell receptor (beta chain) was recorded in a study of regulatory T cells in long-lasting Graves disease. The time point denotes: newly diagnosed GD, antithyroid drugs for less than 3 months. TCR sequences were obtained from RNA taken from PBMCs. The V gene's germline CDR1 is ENHRY and CDR2 SYGVKD. This CDR3 has 13 amino acids. V shed 0 bases and J shed 6 bases, with 8 bases lying between them. This clonotype was counted many times. Both iRepertoire HTBI primers and Arm-PCR of CDR3 regions were used to build the TCR beta libraries. TCRdb ran MiXCR on the multiplex PCR reads and lists one entry per CDR3 protein. The sample has approximately 560,000 distinct CDR3 sequences; 15% to 20% are singletons. The sample was also linked to a second study, of T cells in Graves' hyperthyroidism and ophthalmopathy.

The sample was peripheral blood mononuclear cells (PBMCs), taken at new diagnosis, from a patient treated with antithyroid drugs. The receptor's source is a man younger than 35 with Graves disease. The chain uses TRBV10-3 and TRBJ1-1, with D hard to call. The CDR3, as DNA: TGTGCCATCAGTGAGTCGGGTCTAGCTGAAGCTTTCTTT. It is translated as CAISESGLAEAFF.